This T cell receptor (beta chain) was identified in a study of cytomegalovirus exposure and HLA in healthy donors. Study-wide results and limits: The tendency of first-cohort TCR clusters to co-occur in the roughly 120 validation repertoires was identified by a subsequent analysis.

With regard to this clone: What it recognizes is unknown. The same CDR3 can be traced to other DNA sequences in this sample.

Separate from the approximately 670-subject first cohort was the approximately 120-subject validation cohort, to which the donors belonged. Sequenced by immunoSEQ multiplex PCR; TCRdb stores in-frame clones only, minus some. The profile shows approximately 200,000 clones, 84% of them singletons. The CDR3 has 15 amino acids. The germline V gene has CDR1 MNHEY and CDR2 SVGAGI. V was pared by 6 bases and J by 0 bases, with 4 bases of the junction left unmatched. The chain is built from TRBV6-5 and TRBJ2-7; 11 nucleotides match TRBD2. Sequences were obtained from PBMCs. This TCR came from a woman aged 25 to 39 in good health and CMV-seropositive. For the CDR3, the DNA is TGTGCCAGCAGCCGGACTAGCGGGTCCTCCTACGAGCAGTACTTC. This codes for CASSRTSGSSYEQYF.